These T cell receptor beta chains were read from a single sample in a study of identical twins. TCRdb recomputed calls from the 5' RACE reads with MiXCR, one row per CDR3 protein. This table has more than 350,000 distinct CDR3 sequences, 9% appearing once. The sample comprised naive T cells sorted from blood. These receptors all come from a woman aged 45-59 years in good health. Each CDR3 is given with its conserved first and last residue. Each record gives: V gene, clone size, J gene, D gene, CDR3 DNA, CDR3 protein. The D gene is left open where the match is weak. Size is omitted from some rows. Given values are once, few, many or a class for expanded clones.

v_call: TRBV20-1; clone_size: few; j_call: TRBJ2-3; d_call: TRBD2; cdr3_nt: TGCAGTGCCAGCCCTGGACTAGCGGGATCCCGCAGGCCCACAGATACGCAGTATTTT; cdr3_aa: CSASPGLAGSRRPTDTQYF
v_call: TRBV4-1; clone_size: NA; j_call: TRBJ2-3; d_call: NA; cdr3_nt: TGCGCCAGCAGCCCTATTGAGCGGACAGATACGCAGTATTTT; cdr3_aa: CASSPIERTDTQYF
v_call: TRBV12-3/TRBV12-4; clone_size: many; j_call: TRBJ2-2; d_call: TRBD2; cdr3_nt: TGTGCCAGCAGGTCACAACTCGCCGGGACTAGCTTCGCCGGGGAGCTGTTTTTT; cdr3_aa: CASRSQLAGTSFAGELFF
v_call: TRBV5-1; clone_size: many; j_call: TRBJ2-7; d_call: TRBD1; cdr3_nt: TGCGCCAGCAGCGAATTACAGGGGAGTAGGCGGGAGCAGTACTTC; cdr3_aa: CASSELQGSRREQYF
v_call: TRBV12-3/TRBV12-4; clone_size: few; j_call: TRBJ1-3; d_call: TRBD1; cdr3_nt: TGTGCCAGCACCCTCAGGCCCAAACTTTCCGGGACAGCTGGAAACACCATATATTTT; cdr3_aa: CASTLRPKLSGTAGNTIYF
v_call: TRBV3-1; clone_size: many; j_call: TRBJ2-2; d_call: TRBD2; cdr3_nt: TGTGCCAGCAGCCACCCAATAGGACTAGCGGGAGCCGGGGAGCTGTTTTTT; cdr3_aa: CASSHPIGLAGAGELFF
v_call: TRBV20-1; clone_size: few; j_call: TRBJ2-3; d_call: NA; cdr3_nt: TGCAGTGCGCCACGCGGGGTCACAGATACGCAGTATTTT; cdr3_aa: CSAPRGVTDTQYF
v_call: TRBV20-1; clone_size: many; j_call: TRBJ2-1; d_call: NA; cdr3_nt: TGCAGTGCTGAGCCCGTCAGCTCCTACAATGAGCAGTTCTTC; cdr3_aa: CSAEPVSSYNEQFF
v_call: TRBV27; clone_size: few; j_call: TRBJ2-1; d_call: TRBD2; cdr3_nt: TGTGCCAGCAGTCCCGGGACTAGCGACTCCTACAATGAGCAGTTCTTC; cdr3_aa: CASSPGTSDSYNEQFF
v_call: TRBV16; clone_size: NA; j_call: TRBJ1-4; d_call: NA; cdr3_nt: TGTGCCAGCAGCCAATTGGACTTTCCGGCAACTAATGAAAAACTGTTTTTT; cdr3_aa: CASSQLDFPATNEKLFF
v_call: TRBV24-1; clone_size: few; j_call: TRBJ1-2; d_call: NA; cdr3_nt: TGTGCCACCTCATCCGGGGGCAACTATGGCTACACCTTC; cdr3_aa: CATSSGGNYGYTF
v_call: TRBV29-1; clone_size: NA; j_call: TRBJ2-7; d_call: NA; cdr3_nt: TGCGGCGTTGTCGTGAACAACCCCTACGAGCAGTACTTC; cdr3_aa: CGVVVNNPYEQYF
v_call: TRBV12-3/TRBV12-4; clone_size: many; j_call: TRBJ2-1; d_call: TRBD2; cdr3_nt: TGTGCCAGCAGTTTTTTCGGGAGGGCTCCCAATGAGCAGTTCTTC; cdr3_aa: CASSFFGRAPNEQFF
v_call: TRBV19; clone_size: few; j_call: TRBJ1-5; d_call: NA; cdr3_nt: TGTGCCAGTAGTATAGATCTTGTTCAGCCCCAGCATTTT; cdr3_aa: CASSIDLVQPQHF
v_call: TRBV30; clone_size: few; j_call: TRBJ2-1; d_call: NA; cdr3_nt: TGTGCCTGGAGTGCTGGGAGCCACAATGAGCAGTTCTTC; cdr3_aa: CAWSAGSHNEQFF
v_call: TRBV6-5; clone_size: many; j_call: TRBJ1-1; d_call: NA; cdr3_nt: TGTGCCAGCTCGCAAAAAACTGAAGCTTTCTTT; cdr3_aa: CASSQKTEAFF
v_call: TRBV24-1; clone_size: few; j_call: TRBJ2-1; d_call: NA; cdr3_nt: TGTGCCACGAGGGGGGGGAGGTACAATGAGCAGTTCTTC; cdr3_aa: CATRGGRYNEQFF
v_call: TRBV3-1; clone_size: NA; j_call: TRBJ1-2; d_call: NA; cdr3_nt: TGTGCCAGCAGCCAAGAGAGCCCTGTCGCAGGGCTGGGGGGCTACACCTTC; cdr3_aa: CASSQESPVAGLGGYTF
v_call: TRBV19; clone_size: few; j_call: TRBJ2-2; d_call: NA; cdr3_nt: TGTGCCAGCAGACTCGGAAGAGTCGCCGGGGAGCTGTTTTTT; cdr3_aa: CASRLGRVAGELFF
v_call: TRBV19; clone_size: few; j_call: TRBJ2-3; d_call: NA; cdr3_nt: TGTGCCAGTAGTCTCCGGGAGTCAGGGGCAGATACGCAGTATTTT; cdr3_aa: CASSLRESGADTQYF
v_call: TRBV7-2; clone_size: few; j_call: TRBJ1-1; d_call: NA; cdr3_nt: TGTGCCAGCAGCTCGCTAACGGGCACTGAAGCTTTCTTT; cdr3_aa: CASSSLTGTEAFF
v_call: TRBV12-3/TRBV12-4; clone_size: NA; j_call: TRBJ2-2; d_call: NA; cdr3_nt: TGTGCCAGCAGTTTATATGGGGCCGGGGAGCTGTTTTTT; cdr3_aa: CASSLYGAGELFF
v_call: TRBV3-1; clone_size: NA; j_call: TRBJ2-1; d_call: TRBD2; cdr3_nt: TGTGCCAGCAGCTTCGATACCCGGAGGGTGAGTGGCGGGAGTGAGCAGTTCTTC; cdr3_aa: CASSFDTRRVSGGSEQFF
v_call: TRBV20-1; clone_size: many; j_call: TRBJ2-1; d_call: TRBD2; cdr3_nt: TGCAGTGCTAGAGATTTGCTAGCGGAATACTACAATGAGCAGTTCTTC; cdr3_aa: CSARDLLAEYYNEQFF
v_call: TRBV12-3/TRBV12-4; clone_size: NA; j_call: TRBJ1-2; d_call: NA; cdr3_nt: TGTGCCAGCAGTCCTAGTTTATCTTCTCGCTACACCTTC; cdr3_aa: CASSPSLSSRYTF
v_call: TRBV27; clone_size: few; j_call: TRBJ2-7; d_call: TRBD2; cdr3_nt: TGTGCCAGCAAAAACGGCGTAGCGGGTTTATACGAGCAGTACTTC; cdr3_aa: CASKNGVAGLYEQYF
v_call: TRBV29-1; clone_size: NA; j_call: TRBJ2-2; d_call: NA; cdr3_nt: TGCAGCAAACGGGATAACACCGGGGAGCTGTTTTTT; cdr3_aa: CSKRDNTGELFF
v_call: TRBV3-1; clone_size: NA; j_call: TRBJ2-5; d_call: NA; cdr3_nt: TGTGCCAGCAGCCAACGACAGGTGGGGTCACAAGAGACCCAGTACTTC; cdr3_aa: CASSQRQVGSQETQYF
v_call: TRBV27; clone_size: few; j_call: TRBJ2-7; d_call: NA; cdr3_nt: TGTGCCAGTAGGGGTAGCGGTAACTACGAGCAGTACTTC; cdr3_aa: CASRGSGNYEQYF
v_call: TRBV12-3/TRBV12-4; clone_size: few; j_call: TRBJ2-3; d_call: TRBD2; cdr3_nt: TGTGCCAGCAGGAGACTAGCGGGAGTGGTAGATACGCAGTATTTT; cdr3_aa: CASRRLAGVVDTQYF
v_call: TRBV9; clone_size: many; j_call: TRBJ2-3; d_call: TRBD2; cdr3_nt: TGTGCCAGCAGCAAGGGACTAGCGTCTAGCACAGATACGCAGTATTTT; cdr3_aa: CASSKGLASSTDTQYF
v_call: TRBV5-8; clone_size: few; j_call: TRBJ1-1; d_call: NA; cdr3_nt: TGTGCCAGCAGCTTCCAGGGGCCGAGGGAGAACACTGAAGCTTTCTTT; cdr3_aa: CASSFQGPRENTEAFF
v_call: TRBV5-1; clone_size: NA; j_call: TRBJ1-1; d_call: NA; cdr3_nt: TGCGCCAGCCAGGCGGGACAAGGGAACACTGAAGCTTTCTTT; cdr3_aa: CASQAGQGNTEAFF
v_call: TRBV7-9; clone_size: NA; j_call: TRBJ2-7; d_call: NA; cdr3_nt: TGTGCCAGCAGCTCGCGGGACCGACCATCCTACGAGCAGTACTTC; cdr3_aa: CASSSRDRPSYEQYF
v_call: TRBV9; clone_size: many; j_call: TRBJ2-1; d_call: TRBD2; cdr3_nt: TGTGCCAGCAGCGTAGCGGGAGGGCCCTATGAGCAGTTCTTC; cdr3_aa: CASSVAGGPYEQFF
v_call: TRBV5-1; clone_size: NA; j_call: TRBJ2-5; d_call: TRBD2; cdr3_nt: TGCGCCAGCAGCCGGTCTAGCGGGAGGGGAGAAGAGACCCAGTACTTC; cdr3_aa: CASSRSSGRGEETQYF
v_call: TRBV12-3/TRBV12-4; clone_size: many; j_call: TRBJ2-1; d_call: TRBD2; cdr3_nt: TGTGCCAGCAGGCCACCCCTGGGACTAGGGTCTAGGAATGAGCAGTTCTTC; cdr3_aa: CASRPPLGLGSRNEQFF
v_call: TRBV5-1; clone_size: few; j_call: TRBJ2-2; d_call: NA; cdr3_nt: TGCGCCAGCAGCTTGGGCCTCACCGGGGAGCTGTTTTTT; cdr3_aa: CASSLGLTGELFF
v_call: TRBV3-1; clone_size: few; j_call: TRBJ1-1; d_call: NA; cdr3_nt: TGTGCCAGCAGCTCACGTCCGGGATTGAACACTGAAGCTTTCTTT; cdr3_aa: CASSSRPGLNTEAFF
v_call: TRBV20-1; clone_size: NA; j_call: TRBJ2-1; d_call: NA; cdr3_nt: TGCAGTGCTAGAGTCCAGGGGCTCAATGAGCAGTTCTTC; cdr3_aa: CSARVQGLNEQFF
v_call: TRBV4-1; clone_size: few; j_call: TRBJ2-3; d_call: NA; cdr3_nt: TGCGCCAGCAGCCAAGTGTTGGGCAGCACAGATACGCAGTATTTT; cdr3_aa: CASSQVLGSTDTQYF